A selection of T cell receptor beta chains follows, all from one sample in a study of cytomegalovirus exposure and HLA in healthy donors. Produced via immunoSEQ multiplex PCR; TCRdb's table is partial and in-frame only. This sample has about 160,000 clones; 60% to 80% occur once, and the top ten carry 3.7%. The sequencing sample was made of PBMCs. These receptors were collected from a man younger than 40 in good health and CMV-seropositive. The CDR3 runs from the conserved cysteine through the conserved F or W. The D gene is left open where the match is weak. Size tells how often a clone was seen (once, few, many) or the class of an expanded clone, and some rows leave it out.

CDR3 DNA: TGTGCCAGCTCCGCAACAGGGAGTAATGAAAAACTGTTTTTT
CDR3 protein: CASSATGSNEKLFF
J gene: TRBJ1-4
V gene: TRBV18
clone size: NA
D gene: NA

CDR3 DNA: TGTGCCTGGAGTGTAGGGGGTCACACTGAAGCTTTCTTT
CDR3 protein: CAWSVGGHTEAFF
J gene: TRBJ1-1
V gene: TRBV30
clone size: few
D gene: NA

CDR3 DNA: TGTGCCAGCGGGTGGGACAATAATGAAAAACTGTTTTTT
CDR3 protein: CASGWDNNEKLFF
J gene: TRBJ1-4
V gene: TRBV6-5
clone size: NA
D gene: NA

CDR3 DNA: TGCGCCAGCAGCAAGGGACAGTGGAAACTCTACGAGCAGTACTTC
CDR3 protein: CASSKGQWKLYEQYF
J gene: TRBJ2-7
V gene: TRBV5-1
clone size: NA
D gene: TRBD1

CDR3 DNA: TGTGCCAGCAGCCTCCCGCGGGGGGGCACAGATACGCAGTATTTT
CDR3 protein: CASSLPRGGTDTQYF
J gene: TRBJ2-3
V gene: TRBV6-1
clone size: NA
D gene: TRBD2

CDR3 DNA: TGTGCCATCAAGGCGGTGAGCGGGGACACCGGGGAGCTGTTTTTT
CDR3 protein: CAIKAVSGDTGELFF
J gene: TRBJ2-2
V gene: TRBV10-3
clone size: many
D gene: TRBD2

CDR3 DNA: TGCAGCGTTGAAGCGGGTAGCAATCAGCCCCAGCATTTT
CDR3 protein: CSVEAGSNQPQHF
J gene: TRBJ1-5
V gene: TRBV29-1
clone size: NA
D gene: NA

CDR3 DNA: TGTGCCAGCACGTGGCAGGTAGCGAACACCGGGGAGCTGTTTTTT
CDR3 protein: CASTWQVANTGELFF
J gene: TRBJ2-2
V gene: TRBV28
clone size: NA
D gene: NA

CDR3 DNA: TGCGCCAGCAGCTTGGGACAGGGGTTTCTCACCGGGGAGCTGTTTTTT
CDR3 protein: CASSLGQGFLTGELFF
J gene: TRBJ2-2
V gene: TRBV5-1
clone size: NA
D gene: TRBD1

CDR3 DNA: TGTGCCAGCAGTGACCAGGGAACCGGGGAGCTGTTTTTT
CDR3 protein: CASSDQGTGELFF
J gene: TRBJ2-2
V gene: TRBV2
clone size: NA
D gene: NA

CDR3 DNA: TGTGCCTGGAGCCTTTTGGAGACCCAGTACTTC
CDR3 protein: CAWSLLETQYF
J gene: TRBJ2-5
V gene: TRBV30
clone size: NA
D gene: NA

CDR3 DNA: TGTGCCAGCAGTGATTCCGCAGCGGCTAATTCACCCCTCCACTTT
CDR3 protein: CASSDSAAANSPLHF
J gene: TRBJ1-6
V gene: TRBV25-1
clone size: NA
D gene: NA

CDR3 DNA: TGTGCCAGCAGCATACGGACTAGCGCATCTGCAGAGACCCAGTACTTC
CDR3 protein: CASSIRTSASAETQYF
J gene: TRBJ2-5
V gene: TRBV5-4
clone size: once
D gene: TRBD2

CDR3 DNA: TGTGCCAGCAGAGAACGGACACATCAGCCCCAGCATTTT
CDR3 protein: CASRERTHQPQHF
J gene: TRBJ1-5
V gene: TRBV7-2
clone size: NA
D gene: NA

CDR3 DNA: TGTGCCAGTAGTATAGTAGCGGGGGAGGAGTTCTTC
CDR3 protein: CASSIVAGEEFF
J gene: TRBJ2-1
V gene: TRBV19
clone size: NA
D gene: TRBD2

CDR3 DNA: TGTGCCAGTAATGAAGGAGGGAGTGGTAACACTGAAGCTTTCTTT
CDR3 protein: CASNEGGSGNTEAFF
J gene: TRBJ1-1
V gene: TRBV19
clone size: NA
D gene: NA

CDR3 DNA: TGTGCCAGCAGCTTGGGCCCTAACAGGGCCAGCAATCAGCCCCAGCATTTT
CDR3 protein: CASSLGPNRASNQPQHF
J gene: TRBJ1-5
V gene: TRBV5-6
clone size: NA
D gene: NA